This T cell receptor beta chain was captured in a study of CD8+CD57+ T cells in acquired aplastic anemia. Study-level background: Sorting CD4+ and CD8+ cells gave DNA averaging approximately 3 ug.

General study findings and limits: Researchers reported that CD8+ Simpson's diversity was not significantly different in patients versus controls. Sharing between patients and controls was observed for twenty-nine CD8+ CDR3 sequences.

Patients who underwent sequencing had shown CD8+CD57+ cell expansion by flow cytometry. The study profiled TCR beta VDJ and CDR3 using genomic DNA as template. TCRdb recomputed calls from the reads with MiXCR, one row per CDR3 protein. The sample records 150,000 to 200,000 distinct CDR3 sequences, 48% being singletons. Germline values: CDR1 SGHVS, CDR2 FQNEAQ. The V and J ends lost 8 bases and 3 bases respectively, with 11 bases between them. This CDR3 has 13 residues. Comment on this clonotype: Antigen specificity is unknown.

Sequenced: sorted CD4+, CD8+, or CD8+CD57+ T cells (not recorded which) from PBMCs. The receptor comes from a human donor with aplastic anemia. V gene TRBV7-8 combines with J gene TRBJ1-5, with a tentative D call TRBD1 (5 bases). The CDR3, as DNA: TGTGCCAGCGGCCAGGGCTACAATCAGCCCCAGCATTTT. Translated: CASGQGYNQPQHF.